Sequencing of this T cell receptor beta chain was carried out in a study of blood T cell repertoires in COVID-19. Across the whole study: In each case, the material was cDNA or gDNA derived from T cells, B-cell-depleted T cells, or PBMCs.

Cohort allocation depended upon clinical history that participants reported. The repertoire was sequenced with immunoSEQ multiplex PCR; TCRdb's copy has only in-frame clones and lacks some. This sample carries 200,000 to 250,000 clones, 84% of them seen once, and the ten largest clones take 6.8%. This CDR3 is 17 amino acids long. V gave up 6 bases and J gave up 4 bases; unmatched junction bases: 12. In germline, CDR1 is SGHNT, CDR2 YENEEA. The clonotype originates from a woman aged 40 to 55 who had recovered from COVID-19. The sequenced sample was PBMCs or T cells enriched from blood (not recorded which). This chain connects TRBV11-3 to TRBJ2-2; TRBD2 matches at 9 bases. CDR3 sequence reads: CASSLPSGKSGTGELFF. The CDR3 region has the DNA TGTGCCAGCAGTCTCCCTAGCGGGAAGTCGGGCACCGGGGAGCTGTTTTTT.